This T cell receptor beta chain is drawn from a study of tumor-infiltrating lymphocytes in primary liver carcinoma. Study overall: Tissue type made little difference to sample yields of roughly 3.5 to 7.13 million productive TCRbeta reads. Broader study findings: Reduced overlap was seen in tumor-adjacent and tumor-blood pairs versus tumor region pairs.

This clonotype showed up many times. Its antigen is currently unknown. Scientists recovered RNA and DNA together from approximately 20-30 mg of unsorted bulk tissue. Treatment-naive at the time, the patients had chronic HBV infection. This CDR3 has 17 residues. CDR1 and CDR2 from the germline V gene are SGHAT and FQNNGV. V trimming: 5 bases; J trimming: 6 bases; junction bases outside the gene matches: 12. From approximately 0.5 ug of total RNA, TCR beta-specific cDNA was reverse-transcribed using a constant-region primer. It was through three nested multiplex PCR rounds of slightly modified ARM-PCR that TCR beta libraries arose. Running approximately 10 cycles apiece, the first two PCR rounds relied on TRBV1-TRBV30 forward primers together with a C-beta reverse primer. Each CDR3 protein gets one entry after TCRdb re-called the multiplex PCR reads with MiXCR. The sample lists around 120,000 distinct CDR3 sequences, roughly 69% occurring once.

Source material: liver tumor tissue from sampling region 1. The subset: tumor region T1, superior pole. This receptor was obtained from a woman aged 60 to 75 with primary liver carcinoma and hepatitis B virus infection. V gene TRBV11-2 combines with J gene TRBJ2-2; 10 bases are a match to TRBD2. CDR3 coding DNA: TGTGCCAGCAGCCTCAGGGCGCTAGCGGGAGTGCCCGGGGAGCTGTTTTTT. Protein product: CASSLRALAGVPGELFF.